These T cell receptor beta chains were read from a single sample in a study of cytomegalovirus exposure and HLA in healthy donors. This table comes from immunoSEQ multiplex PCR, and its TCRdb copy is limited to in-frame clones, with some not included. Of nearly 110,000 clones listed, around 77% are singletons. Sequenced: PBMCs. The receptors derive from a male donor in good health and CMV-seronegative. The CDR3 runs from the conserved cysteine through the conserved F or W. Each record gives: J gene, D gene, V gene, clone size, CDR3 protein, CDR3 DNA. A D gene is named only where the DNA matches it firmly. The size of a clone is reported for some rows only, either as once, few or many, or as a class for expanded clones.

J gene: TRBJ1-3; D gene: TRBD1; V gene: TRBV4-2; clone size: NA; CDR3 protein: CASSNGGQGAGNTIYF; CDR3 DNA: TGTGCCAGCAGCAACGGGGGACAGGGAGCAGGAAACACCATATATTTT
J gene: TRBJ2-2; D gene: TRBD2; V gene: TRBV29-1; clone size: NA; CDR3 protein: CSVASGNTGELFF; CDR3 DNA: TGCAGCGTTGCTAGCGGAAACACCGGGGAGCTGTTTTTT
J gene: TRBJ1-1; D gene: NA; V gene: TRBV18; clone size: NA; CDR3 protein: CASSPDRTVEAFF; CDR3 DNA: TGTGCCAGCTCACCCGACCGGACAGTTGAAGCTTTCTTT
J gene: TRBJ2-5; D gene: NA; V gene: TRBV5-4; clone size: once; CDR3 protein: CASSPDSRLPQYF; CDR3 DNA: TGTGCCAGCAGCCCGGACTCCCGATTGCCCCAGTACTTC
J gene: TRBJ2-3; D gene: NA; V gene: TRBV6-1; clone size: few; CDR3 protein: CASRERISTDTQYF; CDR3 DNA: TGTGCCAGCCGGGAGAGAATTAGCACAGATACGCAGTATTTT
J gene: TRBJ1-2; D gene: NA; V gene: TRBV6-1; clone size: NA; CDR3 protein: CASSELQGSGYGYTF; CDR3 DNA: TGTGCCAGCAGTGAACTTCAGGGGTCTGGGTATGGCTACACCTTC
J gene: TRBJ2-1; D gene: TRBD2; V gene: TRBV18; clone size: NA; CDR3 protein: CASSSLAGGNEQFF; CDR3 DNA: TGTGCCAGCTCAAGCCTAGCGGGAGGAAATGAGCAGTTCTTC
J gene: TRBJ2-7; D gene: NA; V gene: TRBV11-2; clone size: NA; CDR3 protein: CASSLEVSGSYEQYF; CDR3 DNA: TGTGCCAGCAGCTTAGAGGTCTCGGGCTCCTACGAGCAGTACTTC
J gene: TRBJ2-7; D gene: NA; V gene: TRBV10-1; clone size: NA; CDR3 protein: CASSEEAAPFYEQYF; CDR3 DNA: TGCGCCAGCAGTGAAGAGGCTGCCCCGTTTTACGAGCAGTACTTC
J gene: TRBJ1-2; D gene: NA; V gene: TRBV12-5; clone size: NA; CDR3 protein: CASGAQLEGSPVF; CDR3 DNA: TGTGCTAGTGGTGCACAATTGGAGGGGTCCCCTGTCTTC
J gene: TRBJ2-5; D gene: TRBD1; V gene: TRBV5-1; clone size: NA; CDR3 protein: CASSLDRGEETQYF; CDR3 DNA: TGCGCCAGCAGCCTTGACAGGGGTGAGGAGACCCAGTACTTC
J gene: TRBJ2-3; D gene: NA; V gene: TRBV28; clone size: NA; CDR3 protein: CASSRDTSTDTQYF; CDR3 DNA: TGTGCCAGCAGTCGGGACACCTCCACAGATACGCAGTATTTT
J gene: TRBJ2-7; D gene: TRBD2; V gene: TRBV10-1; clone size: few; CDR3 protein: CASSVFGTSGSFSYEQYF; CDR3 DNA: TGCGCCAGCAGTGTTTTCGGGACTAGCGGGAGTTTTTCCTACGAGCAGTACTTC
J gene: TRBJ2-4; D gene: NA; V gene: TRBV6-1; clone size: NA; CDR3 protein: CASCLRGAGIQYF; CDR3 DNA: TGTGCCAGCTGTCTCCGCGGGGCGGGCATTCAGTACTTC
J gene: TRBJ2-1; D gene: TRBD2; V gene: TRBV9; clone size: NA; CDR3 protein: CASSVGTSGRVNNEQFF; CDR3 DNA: TGTGCCAGCAGCGTTGGGACTAGCGGGAGGGTGAACAATGAGCAGTTCTTC
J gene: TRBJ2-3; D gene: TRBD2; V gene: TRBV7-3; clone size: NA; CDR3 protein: CASSQTSGSTDTQYF; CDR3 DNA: TGTGCCAGCAGCCAGACTAGCGGAAGCACAGATACGCAGTATTTT
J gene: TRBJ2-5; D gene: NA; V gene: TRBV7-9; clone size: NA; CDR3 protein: CASTDETGRETQYF; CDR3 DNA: TGTGCCAGCACCGACGAGACAGGGAGGGAGACCCAGTACTTC
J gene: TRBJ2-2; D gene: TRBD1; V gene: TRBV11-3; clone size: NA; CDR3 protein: CASSRTGDTGELFF; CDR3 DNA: TGTGCCAGCAGCCGGACAGGGGACACCGGGGAGCTGTTTTTT
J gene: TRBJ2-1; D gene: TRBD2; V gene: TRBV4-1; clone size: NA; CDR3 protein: CASSQIAGGPLKNEQFF; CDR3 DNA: TGCGCCAGCAGCCAAATAGCGGGAGGGCCCTTAAAAAATGAGCAGTTCTTC
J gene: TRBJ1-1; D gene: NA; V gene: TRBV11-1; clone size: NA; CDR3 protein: CASSLGVGRGNTEAFF; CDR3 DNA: TGTGCCAGCAGCTTAGGGGTTGGCAGGGGGAACACTGAAGCTTTCTTT
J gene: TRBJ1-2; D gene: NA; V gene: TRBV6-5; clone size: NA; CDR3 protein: CASSYSLQGPPYGYTF; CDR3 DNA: TGTGCCAGCAGTTACAGTTTGCAGGGTCCCCCCTATGGCTACACCTTC
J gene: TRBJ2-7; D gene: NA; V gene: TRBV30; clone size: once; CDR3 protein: CAWAPGTPSYEQYF; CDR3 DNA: TGTGCCTGGGCCCCCGGGACACCTTCCTACGAGCAGTACTTC
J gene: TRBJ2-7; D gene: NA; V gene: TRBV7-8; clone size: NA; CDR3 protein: CASSLDETGRYEQYF; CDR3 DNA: TGTGCCAGCAGCTTAGACGAGACAGGACGCTACGAGCAGTACTTC
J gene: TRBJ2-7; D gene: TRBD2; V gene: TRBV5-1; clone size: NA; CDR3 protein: CASSSYRTSGSAVRYEQYF; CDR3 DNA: TGCGCCAGCAGCTCATACAGGACTAGCGGGAGTGCAGTTAGGTACGAGCAGTACTTC
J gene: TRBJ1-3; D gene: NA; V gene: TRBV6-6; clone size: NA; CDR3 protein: CASSYPGHHSGNTIYF; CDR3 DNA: TGTGCCAGCAGTTACCCGGGACATCACTCTGGAAACACCATATATTTT
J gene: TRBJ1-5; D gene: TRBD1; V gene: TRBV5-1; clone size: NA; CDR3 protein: CASRAGQGEPQHF; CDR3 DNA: TGCGCCAGCAGGGCGGGACAGGGAGAGCCCCAGCATTTT
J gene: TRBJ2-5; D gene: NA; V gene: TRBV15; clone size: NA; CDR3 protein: CATSSRGPETQYF; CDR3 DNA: TGTGCCACCAGCAGCCGAGGGCCGGAGACCCAGTACTTC
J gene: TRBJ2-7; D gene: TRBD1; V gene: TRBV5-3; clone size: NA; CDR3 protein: CARSLGSQGARFREQYF; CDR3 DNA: TGTGCCAGAAGCTTGGGGTCACAGGGGGCCCGTTTTCGCGAGCAGTACTTC
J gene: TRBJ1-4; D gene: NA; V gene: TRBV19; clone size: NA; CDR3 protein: CASRGGAVVDEKLFF; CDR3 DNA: TGTGCCAGTAGGGGAGGAGCGGTAGTCGATGAAAAACTGTTTTTT
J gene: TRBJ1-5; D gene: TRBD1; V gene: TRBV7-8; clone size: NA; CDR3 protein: CASSSGQGGYQPQHF; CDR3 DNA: TGTGCCAGCAGCTCCGGACAGGGAGGTTATCAGCCCCAGCATTTT
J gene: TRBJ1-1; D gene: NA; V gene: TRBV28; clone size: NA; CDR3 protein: CASSVRSVNTEAFF; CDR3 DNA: TGTGCCAGCAGTGTCAGGTCTGTGAACACTGAAGCTTTCTTT
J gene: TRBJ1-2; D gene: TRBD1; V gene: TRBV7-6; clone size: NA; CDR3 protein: CASSAGQGSYGYTF; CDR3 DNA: TGTGCCAGCAGCGCGGGACAGGGGTCCTATGGCTACACCTTC
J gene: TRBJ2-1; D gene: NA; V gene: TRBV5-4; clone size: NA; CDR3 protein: CASSLGGGSYNEQFF; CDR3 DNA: TGTGCCAGCAGCTTGGGAGGGGGCTCCTACAATGAGCAGTTCTTC
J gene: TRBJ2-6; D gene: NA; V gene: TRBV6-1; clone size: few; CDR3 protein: CASSVQGRSSGANVLTF; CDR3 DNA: TGTGCCAGCAGTGTACAGGGTAGAAGCTCTGGGGCCAACGTCCTGACTTTC
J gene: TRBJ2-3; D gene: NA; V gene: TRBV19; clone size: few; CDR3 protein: CASSMFTGATDTQYF; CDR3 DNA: TGTGCCAGTAGCATGTTTACGGGAGCTACAGATACGCAGTATTTT
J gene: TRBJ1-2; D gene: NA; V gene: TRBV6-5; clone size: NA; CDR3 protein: CASSGPGGGYGYTF; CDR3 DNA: TGTGCCAGCAGCGGACCCGGAGGAGGCTATGGCTACACCTTC
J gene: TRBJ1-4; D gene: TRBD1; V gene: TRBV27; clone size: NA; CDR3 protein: CASSPGTGEEKLFF; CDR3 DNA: TGTGCCAGCAGTCCCGGGACAGGGGAAGAAAAACTGTTTTTT
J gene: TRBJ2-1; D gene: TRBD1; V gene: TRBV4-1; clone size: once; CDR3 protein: CASSSGTGTYNEQFF; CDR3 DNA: TGCGCCAGCAGCTCCGGGACAGGGACCTACAATGAGCAGTTCTTC
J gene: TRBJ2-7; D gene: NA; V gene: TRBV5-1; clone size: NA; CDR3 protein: CASSLLLAGEGEQYF; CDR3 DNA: TGCGCCAGCAGCTTACTACTAGCTGGAGAGGGCGAGCAGTACTTC
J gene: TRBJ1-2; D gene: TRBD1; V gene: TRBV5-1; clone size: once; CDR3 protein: CASSPLGTEINYGYTF; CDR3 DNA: TGCGCCAGCAGCCCACTAGGGACAGAAATTAACTATGGCTACACCTTC
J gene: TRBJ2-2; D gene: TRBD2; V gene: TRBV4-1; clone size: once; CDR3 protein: CASSQRGLAGQNTGELFF; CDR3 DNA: TGCGCCAGCAGCCAGCGGGGACTAGCGGGACAGAACACCGGGGAGCTGTTTTTT
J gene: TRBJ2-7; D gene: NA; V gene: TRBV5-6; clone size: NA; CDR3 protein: CASSWNLTGRSDEQYF; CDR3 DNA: TGTGCCAGCAGCTGGAACTTGACAGGCAGGTCGGACGAGCAGTACTTC
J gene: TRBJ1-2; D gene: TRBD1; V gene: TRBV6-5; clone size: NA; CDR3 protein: CASSQQGSPYGYTF; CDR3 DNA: TGTGCCAGCAGCCAACAGGGGTCCCCCTATGGCTACACCTTC